This TCR beta chain appears in the sequencing data of a study of T cell repertoires in cytomegalovirus infection. As for the study in general: The authors used CMV epitopes that were HLA-C-restricted (recently identified) and HLA-B-restricted (well studied). Both CMV infection and a matching HLA type were indicated by public TCR beta signatures.

TCRdb used MiXCR to reprocess the reads, holding one entry per CDR3 protein. The sample gives 800,000 to 950,000 distinct CDR3 sequences, approximately 32% of which show up once; under 15% is in the top ten. In this sample, this clonotype turned up a few times. Its antigen is not identified. CDR3 length: 14 residues. V was clipped by 4 bases and J by 2 bases, with 12 bases between them. CDR1 and CDR2 (germline): SGHDT, YYEEEE. The sequence derives from a human donor in good health (CMV status not recorded). Some clones in this sample may be carry-over from other donors' samples. The material was cultured CD8+ T cells from PBMCs, obtained from culture after CMV antigen stimulation. The chain uses TRBV5-6 and TRBJ1-1; D is possibly TRBD1 (5 bases). CDR3 sequence (DNA): TGTGCCAGCAGCCCCGGACATACCAACACTGAAGCTTTCTTT. This translates into CASSPGHTNTEAFF.